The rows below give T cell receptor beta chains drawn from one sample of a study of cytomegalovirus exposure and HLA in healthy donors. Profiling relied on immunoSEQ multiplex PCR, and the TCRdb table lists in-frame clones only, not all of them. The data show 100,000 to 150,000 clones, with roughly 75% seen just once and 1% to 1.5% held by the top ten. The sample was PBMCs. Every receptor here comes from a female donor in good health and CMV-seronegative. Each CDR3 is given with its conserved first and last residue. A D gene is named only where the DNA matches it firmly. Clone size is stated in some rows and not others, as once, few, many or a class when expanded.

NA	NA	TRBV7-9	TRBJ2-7	CASSLALQGSYEQYF	TGTGCCAGCAGCTTAGCGCTGCAGGGTTCCTACGAGCAGTACTTC
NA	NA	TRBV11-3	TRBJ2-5	CASSLEGGTIQETQYF	TGTGCCAGCAGCTTAGAGGGGGGGACAATACAAGAGACCCAGTACTTC
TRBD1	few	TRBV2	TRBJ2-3	CASRETGVSTDTQYF	TGTGCCAGCAGGGAGACAGGGGTCAGCACAGATACGCAGTATTTT
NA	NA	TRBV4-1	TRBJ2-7	CASSQDRGYEQYF	TGCGCCAGCAGCCAAGACAGGGGATACGAGCAGTACTTC
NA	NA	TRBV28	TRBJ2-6	CASVLGGGGANGLTF	TGTGCCAGCGTCTTGGGGGGAGGTGGGGCCAACGGCCTGACTTTC
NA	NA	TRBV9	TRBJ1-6	CASSVGGNSPLHF	TGTGCCAGCAGCGTGGGCGGGAATTCACCCCTCCACTTT
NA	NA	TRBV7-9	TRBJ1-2	CASSPLDGSHYGYTF	TGTGCCAGCAGCCCCCTCGACGGGAGTCACTATGGCTACACCTTC
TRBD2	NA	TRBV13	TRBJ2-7	CASSWTSGASEQYF	TGTGCCAGCAGCTGGACTAGCGGAGCCTCGGAGCAGTACTTC
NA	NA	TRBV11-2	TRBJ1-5	CASSLDFTVHNQPQHF	TGTGCCAGCAGCTTAGATTTCACAGTCCACAATCAGCCCCAGCATTTT
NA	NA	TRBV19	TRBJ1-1	CASSIRASDTEAFF	TGTGCCAGTAGTATTAGAGCTTCGGACACTGAAGCTTTCTTT
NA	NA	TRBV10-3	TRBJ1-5	CAISESTVYSNQPQHF	TGTGCCATCAGTGAGTCGACAGTTTATAGCAATCAGCCCCAGCATTTT
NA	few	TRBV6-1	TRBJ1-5	CASSEWYRSSSNQPQHF	TGTGCCAGCAGTGAATGGTACAGGAGCTCTAGCAATCAGCCCCAGCATTTT
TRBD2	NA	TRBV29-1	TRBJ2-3	CSASGLAGGRPSTDTQYF	TGCAGCGCCTCGGGACTAGCGGGGGGCCGCCCCAGCACAGATACGCAGTATTTT
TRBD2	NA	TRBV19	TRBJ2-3	CASSTGTSGSTDTQYF	TGTGCCAGTAGTACGGGGACTAGCGGTAGCACAGATACGCAGTATTTT
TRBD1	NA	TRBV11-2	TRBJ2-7	CASSLVSGTVSSEQYF	TGTGCCAGCAGCTTAGTCTCCGGGACAGTTTCTTCCGAGCAGTACTTC
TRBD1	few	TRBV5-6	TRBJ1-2	CASSLSQGVVGYTF	TGTGCCAGCAGCTTGTCACAGGGGGTCGTCGGCTACACCTTC
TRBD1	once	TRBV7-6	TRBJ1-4	CASSLETGHEKLFF	TGTGCCAGCAGCTTGGAGACAGGGCACGAAAAACTGTTTTTT
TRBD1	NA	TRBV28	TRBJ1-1	CASSLDRAQPNTEAFF	TGTGCCAGCAGCTTGGACAGGGCGCAACCCAACACTGAAGCTTTCTTT
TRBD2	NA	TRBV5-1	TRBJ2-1	CASSPGVASGGNEQFF	TGCGCCAGCAGCCCCGGGGTGGCTAGCGGGGGAAATGAGCAGTTCTTC
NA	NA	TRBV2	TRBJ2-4	CASSEILVGNIQYF	TGTGCCAGCAGTGAGATCCTAGTGGGAAACATTCAGTACTTC
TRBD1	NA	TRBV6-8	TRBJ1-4	CASSSVGYRGKEKLFF	TGTGCCAGCAGTTCGGTCGGCTACAGGGGTAAGGAAAAACTGTTTTTT
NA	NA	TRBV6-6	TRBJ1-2	CASSYPGGGNYGYTF	TGTGCCAGCAGTTACCCGGGGGGCGGAAACTATGGCTACACCTTC
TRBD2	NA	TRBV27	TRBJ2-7	CASSLGGSVNEQYF	TGTGCCAGCAGTTTAGGCGGGAGCGTCAACGAGCAGTACTTC
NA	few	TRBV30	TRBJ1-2	CAWRTSNHYGYTF	TGTGCCTGGAGGACAAGTAACCACTATGGCTACACCTTC
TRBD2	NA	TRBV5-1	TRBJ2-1	CASSLALAGGSYNEQFF	TGCGCCAGCAGCTTGGCACTAGCGGGAGGTTCCTACAATGAGCAGTTCTTC
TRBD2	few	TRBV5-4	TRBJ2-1	CASSPGWVSGYNEQFF	TGTGCCAGCAGCCCGGGGTGGGTTAGCGGGTACAATGAGCAGTTCTTC
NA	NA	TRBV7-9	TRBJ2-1	CASSLVSSNEQFF	TGTGCCAGCAGCTTAGTGTCTAGCAATGAGCAGTTCTTC
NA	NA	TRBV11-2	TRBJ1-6	CASSSLDRTYLHF	TGTGCCAGCAGTAGTCTTGACAGGACCTACCTCCACTTT
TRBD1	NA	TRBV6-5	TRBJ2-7	CASSSYGTGTYEQYF	TGTGCCAGCAGTTCTTACGGGACAGGGACCTACGAGCAGTACTTC